A selection of T cell receptor beta chains follows, all from one sample in a study of blood T cell repertoires in COVID-19. Libraries were prepared by immunoSEQ multiplex PCR; TCRdb keeps only in-frame clonotypes and omits some of them. This repertoire shows about 180,000 clones, 75% to 90% found once; its top ten account for 6.2%. Sequencing was done on a sample of PBMCs or T cells enriched from blood (not recorded which). These receptors were obtained from a man in his forties who had recovered from COVID-19. Each CDR3 is given with its conserved first and last residue. D genes are given only for firm matches. Not every row has a clone size; where given, it reads once, few, many or a size class.

>TRBV6-5|TRBD2|few|TRBJ2-2
CASSTTSGGTGELFF
TGTGCCAGCAGCACGACTAGCGGGGGCACCGGGGAGCTGTTTTTT
>TRBV19|TRBD2|-|TRBJ2-3
CASSGKRGSTDTQYF
TGTGCCAGTAGTGGGAAGCGGGGCTCCACAGATACGCAGTATTTT
>TRBV10-1|-|once|TRBJ1-4
CASSDGTNEKLFF
TGCGCCAGCAGTGACGGTACTAATGAAAAACTGTTTTTT
>TRBV21-1|-|-|TRBJ1-3
CASSKGVRGTGNTIYF
TGTGCCAGCAGCAAAGGGGTCAGGGGAACTGGAAACACCATATATTTT
>TRBV30|TRBD1|few|TRBJ1-6
CAWSRQGGGSPLHF
TGTGCCTGGAGTCGACAGGGGGGTGGATCACCCCTCCACTTT
>TRBV19|-|-|TRBJ1-5
CASMWQNSNQPQHF
TGTGCCAGCATGTGGCAGAATAGCAATCAGCCCCAGCATTTT
>TRBV7-7|-|-|TRBJ2-2
CASSLQKNTGELFF
TGTGCTAGCAGCTTACAAAAGAACACCGGGGAGCTGTTTTTT
>TRBV6-5|-|-|TRBJ1-4
CASSYLGGQSEKLFF
TGTGCCAGCAGTTACTTAGGTGGACAGTCCGAAAAACTGTTTTTT
>TRBV2|-|-|TRBJ1-2
CASSELTLGGYGYTF
TGTGCCAGCAGTGAACTTACCCTAGGAGGCTATGGCTACACCTTC
>TRBV7-8|-|once|TRBJ1-4
CASSPTTNEKLFF
TGTGCCAGCAGCCCCACAACTAATGAAAAACTGTTTTTT
>TRBV6-5|TRBD2|few|TRBJ2-7
CASTSAGEANEQYF
TGTGCCAGCACCTCAGCGGGAGAGGCCAACGAGCAGTACTTC
>TRBV6-5|TRBD2|-|TRBJ2-1
CASSNGGRGTEQFF
TGTGCCAGCAGCAACGGCGGGAGAGGCACTGAGCAGTTCTTC
>TRBV16|-|-|TRBJ1-2
CASRRGGSNYGYTF
TGTGCCAGCAGGAGGGGGGGTAGCAACTATGGCTACACCTTC
>TRBV19|-|-|TRBJ1-5
CASGAGGDMGQPQHF
TGTGCCAGTGGCGCTGGGGGGGATATGGGTCAGCCCCAGCATTTT
>TRBV29-1|-|-|TRBJ1-3
CSVEKGFSTGNTIYF
TGCAGCGTTGAAAAGGGGTTCTCTACTGGAAACACCATATATTTT
>TRBV5-1|-|-|TRBJ1-1
CASSYVGSEAFF
TGCGCCAGCAGCTATGTGGGGAGTGAAGCTTTCTTT
>TRBV11-3|-|-|TRBJ1-1
CASSLATGNSEAFF
TGTGCCAGCAGCCTTGCGACAGGTAACTCTGAAGCTTTCTTT
>TRBV27|TRBD1|-|TRBJ1-2
CASSTTFPGQGAYGYTF
TGTGCCAGCAGTACAACATTTCCGGGACAGGGGGCCTATGGCTACACCTTC
>TRBV28|TRBD1|-|TRBJ2-1
CASETGNYEQFF
TGTGCCAGCGAGACAGGGAACTATGAGCAGTTCTTC
>TRBV9|-|-|TRBJ2-2
CASSATRMPRTGELFF
TGTGCCAGCAGCGCTACTAGAATGCCCAGAACCGGGGAGCTGTTTTTT
>TRBV11-2|-|-|TRBJ1-4
CASSPPGEKLFF
TGTGCCAGCAGCCCCCCGGGGGAAAAACTGTTTTTT
>TRBV19|TRBD1|-|TRBJ1-1
CASRDDGTGGEEAFF
TGTGCCAGTAGGGACGACGGGACAGGGGGCGAGGAAGCTTTCTTT
>TRBV9|TRBD1|-|TRBJ1-1
CASSPNFRGINTEAFF
TGTGCCAGCAGCCCGAATTTCAGGGGGATTAACACTGAAGCTTTCTTT
>TRBV29-1|-|-|TRBJ2-1
CSVTPSLGGYNEQFF
TGCAGCGTTACCCCCAGCCTAGGAGGCTACAATGAGCAGTTCTTC
>TRBV2|-|-|TRBJ1-1
CASRRIGVGTEAFF
TGTGCCAGCAGACGGATAGGGGTGGGTACTGAAGCTTTCTTT
>TRBV7-8|-|-|TRBJ1-1
CASSSQEVAEAFF
TGTGCCAGCAGCTCTCAAGAGGTCGCTGAAGCTTTCTTT
>TRBV19|-|-|TRBJ1-2
CASSGGMASNYGYTF
TGTGCCAGTAGTGGAGGGATGGCCTCTAACTATGGCTACACCTTC
>TRBV5-1|-|-|TRBJ1-4
CASRNVGATNEKLFF
TGCGCCAGCCGAAACGTCGGGGCAACTAATGAAAAACTGTTTTTT
>TRBV18|-|-|TRBJ1-3
CASSPQTGAGNTIYF
TGTGCCAGCTCACCGCAGACAGGTGCTGGAAACACCATATATTTT
>TRBV9|-|once|TRBJ1-5
CASSLTGDSNQPQHF
TGTGCCAGCAGCTTAACCGGGGATAGCAATCAGCCCCAGCATTTT
>TRBV18|TRBD1|-|TRBJ1-6
CASSPPGTANSPLHF
TGTGCCAGCTCACCACCCGGGACAGCAAATTCACCCCTCCACTTT
>TRBV3-1/TRBV3-2|-|once|TRBJ1-5
CASSQGTYSNQPQHF
TGTGCCAGCAGCCAAGGAACCTATAGCAATCAGCCCCAGCATTTT
>TRBV28|TRBD1|-|TRBJ1-4
CASTRTGGGTNEKLFF
TGTGCCAGCACTAGGACAGGGGGGGGGACTAATGAAAAACTGTTTTTT
>TRBV5-1|TRBD2|-|TRBJ2-3
CASSLASSGGDTQYF
TGCGCCAGCAGCTTGGCGAGTAGCGGGGGGGATACGCAGTATTTT
>TRBV19|-|-|TRBJ1-5
CASRTKRGSNQPQHF
TGTGCCAGTAGGACGAAGAGAGGGAGCAATCAGCCCCAGCATTTT
>TRBV27|TRBD1|-|TRBJ2-7
CASSLSGQGIDEQYF
TGTGCCAGCAGTTTATCGGGACAGGGGATAGACGAGCAGTACTTC
>TRBV14|-|-|TRBJ2-1
CASSPAKGFNEQFF
TGTGCCAGCAGCCCTGCTAAGGGGTTCAATGAGCAGTTCTTC
>TRBV18|-|-|TRBJ2-1
CASSLSTGVSYNEQFF
TGTGCCAGCTCCCTATCGACAGGCGTCTCCTACAATGAGCAGTTCTTC
>TRBV7-3|-|-|TRBJ2-5
CASSSGGRDQTQYF
TGTGCCAGCAGCTCCGGGGGGCGCGACCAGACCCAGTACTTC
>TRBV27|TRBD2|once|TRBJ2-2
CASSTGGVTGELFF
TGTGCCAGCAGCACGGGGGGTGTGACCGGGGAGCTGTTTTTT
>TRBV5-4|-|-|TRBJ2-4
CASSLVTENIQYF
TGTGCCAGCAGCTTGGTGACAGAAAACATTCAGTACTTC
>TRBV12-5|-|-|TRBJ2-7
CASGLVQGEQYF
TGTGCTAGTGGTTTGGTACAGGGCGAGCAGTACTTC
>TRBV4-2|-|-|TRBJ2-1
CASSQEGGNEQFF
TGTGCCAGCAGCCAAGAGGGGGGAAATGAGCAGTTCTTC
>TRBV27|TRBD1|-|TRBJ1-2
CASSPAAGQGRGYTF
TGTGCCAGCAGTCCAGCAGCGGGACAGGGTCGCGGCTACACCTTC
>TRBV25-1|-|few|TRBJ1-6
CASSDPRGVGAGNSPLHF
TGTGCCAGCAGTGACCCCCGAGGTGTGGGGGCAGGAAATTCACCCCTCCACTTT
>TRBV4-2|-|once|TRBJ2-2
CASSQGVAEYTGELFF
TGTGCCAGCAGCCAAGGGGTAGCGGAGTACACCGGGGAGCTGTTTTTT
>TRBV19|-|-|TRBJ1-3
CASHSQGRHTIYF
TGTGCCAGCCACTCCCAGGGGCGGCACACCATATATTTT
>TRBV30|TRBD1|-|TRBJ2-5
CAWSVPQQGKTQYF
TGTGCCTGGAGTGTACCACAACAGGGGAAGACCCAGTACTTC
>TRBV7-9|TRBD1|-|TRBJ1-5
CASSPPDRVGQPQHF
TGTGCCAGCAGCCCCCCAGACAGGGTAGGTCAGCCCCAGCATTTT
>TRBV6-5|TRBD1|-|TRBJ2-1
CASSADRESYNEQFF
TGTGCCAGCAGCGCAGACAGGGAGTCGTACAATGAGCAGTTCTTC
>TRBV5-6|-|-|TRBJ1-1
CASSHGGLTEAFF
TGTGCCAGCAGCCACGGAGGGCTCACTGAAGCTTTCTTT
>TRBV9|-|few|TRBJ1-6
CASSVEHPNSPLHF
TGTGCCAGCAGCGTAGAACACCCTAATTCACCCCTCCACTTT
>TRBV19|-|-|TRBJ2-1
CASSIAPAQVEQFF
TGTGCCAGTAGTATAGCCCCCGCACAAGTTGAGCAGTTCTTC
>TRBV6-1|-|few|TRBJ2-3
CASSALTDFTSTDTQYF
TGTGCCAGCAGTGCCTTGACGGACTTTACTAGCACAGATACGCAGTATTTT
>TRBV6-5|TRBD1|-|TRBJ1-2
CASSWDSNYYGYTF
TGTGCCAGCAGTTGGGACAGCAATTACTATGGCTACACCTTC
>TRBV6-2/TRBV6-3|-|-|TRBJ1-1
CASSYLLANTEAFF
TGTGCCAGCAGTTACCTTTTGGCGAACACTGAAGCTTTCTTT
>TRBV6-5|TRBD1|-|TRBJ2-7
CASRLDRDYEQYF
TGTGCCAGCAGACTGGACAGGGACTACGAGCAGTACTTC